This entry describes one T cell receptor beta chain. This specimen comes from a study of technical replicates of blood from a handful of donors. Libraries were prepared by immunoSEQ multiplex PCR; TCRdb keeps only in-frame clonotypes and omits some of them. Of roughly 76,000 clones listed, approximately 94% are singletons. CDR1 is SGHVS, CDR2 FQNEAQ, per germline. V lost 2 bases and J 3 bases, leaving 16 bases between the germline ends. The CDR3 is 16 amino acids. The TCR originated in a human donor in good health. This chain joins TRBV7-8 and TRBJ1-1; TRBD1 might be the D (6 bases). Sequenced input: T cells isolated from PBMCs. The CDR3: CASSLRPVGGDTEAFF. CDR3 in DNA: TGTGCCAGCAGCTTACGCCCTGTAGGGGGTGACACTGAAGCTTTCTTT.